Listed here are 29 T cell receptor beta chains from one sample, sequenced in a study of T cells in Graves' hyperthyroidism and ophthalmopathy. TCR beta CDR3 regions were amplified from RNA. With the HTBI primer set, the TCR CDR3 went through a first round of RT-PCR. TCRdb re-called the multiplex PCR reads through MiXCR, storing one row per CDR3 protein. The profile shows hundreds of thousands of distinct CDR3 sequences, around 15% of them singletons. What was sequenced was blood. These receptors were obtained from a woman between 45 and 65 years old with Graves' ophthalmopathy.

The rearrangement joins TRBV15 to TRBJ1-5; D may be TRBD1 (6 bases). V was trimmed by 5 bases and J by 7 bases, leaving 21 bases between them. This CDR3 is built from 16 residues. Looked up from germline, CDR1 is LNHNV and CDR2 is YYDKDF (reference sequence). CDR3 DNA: TGTGCCACCAGCGGGGGGGGGGGCCTCGAGCTCCAGCCCCAGCATTTT. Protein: CATSGGGGLELQPQHF.

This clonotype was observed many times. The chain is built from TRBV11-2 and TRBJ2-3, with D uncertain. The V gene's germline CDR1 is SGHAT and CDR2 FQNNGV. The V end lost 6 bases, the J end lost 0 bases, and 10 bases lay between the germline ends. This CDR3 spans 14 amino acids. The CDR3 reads CASRPTSSTDTQYF. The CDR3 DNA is TGTGCCAGCAGACCCACGTCTAGCACAGATACGCAGTATTTT.

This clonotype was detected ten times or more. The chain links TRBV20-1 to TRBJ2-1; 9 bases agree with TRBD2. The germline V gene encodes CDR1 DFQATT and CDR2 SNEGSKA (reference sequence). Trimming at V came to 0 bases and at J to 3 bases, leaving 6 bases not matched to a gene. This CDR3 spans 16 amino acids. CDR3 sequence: CSARDTASGDYNEQFF. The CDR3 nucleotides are TGCAGTGCTAGAGATACGGCTAGCGGGGACTACAATGAGCAGTTCTTC.

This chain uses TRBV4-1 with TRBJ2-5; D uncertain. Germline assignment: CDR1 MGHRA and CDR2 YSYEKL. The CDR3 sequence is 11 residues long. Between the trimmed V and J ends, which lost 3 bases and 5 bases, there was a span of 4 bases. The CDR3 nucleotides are TGCGCCAGCAGCCAGTCCGAGACCCAGTACTTC. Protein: CASSQSETQYF.

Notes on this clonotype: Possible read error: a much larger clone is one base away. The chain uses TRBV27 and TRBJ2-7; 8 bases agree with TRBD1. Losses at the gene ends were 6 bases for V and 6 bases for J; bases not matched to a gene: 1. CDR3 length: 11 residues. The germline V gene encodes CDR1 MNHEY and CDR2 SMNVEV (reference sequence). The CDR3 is CASRTGVEQYF. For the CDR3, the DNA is TGTGCCAGCAGGACAGGGGTCGAGCAGTACTTC.

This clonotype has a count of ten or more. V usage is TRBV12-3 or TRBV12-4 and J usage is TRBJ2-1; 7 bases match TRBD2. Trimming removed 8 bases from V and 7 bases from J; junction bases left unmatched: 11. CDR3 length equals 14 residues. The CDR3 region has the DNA TGTGCCAGCCGGCAATGGCGGGAGACGAATGAGCAGTTCTTC. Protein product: CASRQWRETNEQFF.

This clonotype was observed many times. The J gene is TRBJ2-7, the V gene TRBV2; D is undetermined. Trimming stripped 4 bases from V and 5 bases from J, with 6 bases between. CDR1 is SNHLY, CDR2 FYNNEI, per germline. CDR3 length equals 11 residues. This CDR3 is CASSVYNEQYF. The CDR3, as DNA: TGTGCCAGCAGTGTTTACAACGAGCAGTACTTC.

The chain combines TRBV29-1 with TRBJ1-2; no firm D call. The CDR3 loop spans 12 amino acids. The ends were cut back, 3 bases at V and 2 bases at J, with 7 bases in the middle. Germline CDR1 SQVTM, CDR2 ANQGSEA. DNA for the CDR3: TGCAGCGTTGATTTGCTAAACTATGGCTACACCTTC. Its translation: CSVDLLNYGYTF.

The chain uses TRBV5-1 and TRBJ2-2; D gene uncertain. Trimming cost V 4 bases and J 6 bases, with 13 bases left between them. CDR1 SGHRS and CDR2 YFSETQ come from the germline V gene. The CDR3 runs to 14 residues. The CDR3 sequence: CASSTDPQPGELFF. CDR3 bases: TGCGCCAGCAGCACGGACCCGCAACCCGGGGAGCTGTTTTTT.

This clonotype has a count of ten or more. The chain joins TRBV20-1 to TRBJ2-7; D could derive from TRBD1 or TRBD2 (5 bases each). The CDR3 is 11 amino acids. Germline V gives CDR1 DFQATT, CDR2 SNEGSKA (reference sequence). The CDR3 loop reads CSSRGDYEQYF. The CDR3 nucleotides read TGCAGCTCCCGAGGGGACTACGAGCAGTACTTC.

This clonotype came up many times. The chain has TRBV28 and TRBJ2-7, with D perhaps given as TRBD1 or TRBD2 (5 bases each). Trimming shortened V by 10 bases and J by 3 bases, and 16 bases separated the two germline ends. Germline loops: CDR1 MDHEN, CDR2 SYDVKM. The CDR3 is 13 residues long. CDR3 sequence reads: CATSRQRNYEQYF. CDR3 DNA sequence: TGTGCCACCTCACGACAGCGGAACTACGAGCAGTACTTC.

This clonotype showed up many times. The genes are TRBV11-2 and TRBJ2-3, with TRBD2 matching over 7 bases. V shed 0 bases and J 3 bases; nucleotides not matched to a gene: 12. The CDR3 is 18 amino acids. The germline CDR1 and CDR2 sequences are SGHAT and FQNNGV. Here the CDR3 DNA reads TGTGCCAGCAGCTTAGATCTGGTCACCCGGGGGGAAACAGATACGCAGTATTTT. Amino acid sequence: CASSLDLVTRGETDTQYF. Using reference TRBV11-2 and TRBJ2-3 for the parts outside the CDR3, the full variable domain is EAGVAQSPRYKIIEKRQSVAFWCNPISGHATLYWYQQILGQGPKLLIQFQNNGVVDDSQLPKDRFSAERLKGVDSTLKIQPAKLEDSAVYLCASSLDLVTRGETDTQYFGPGTRLTVL.

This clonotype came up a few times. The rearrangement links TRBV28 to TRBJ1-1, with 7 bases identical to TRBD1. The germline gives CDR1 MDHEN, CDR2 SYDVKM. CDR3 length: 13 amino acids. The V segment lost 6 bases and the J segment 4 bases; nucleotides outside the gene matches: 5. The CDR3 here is CASRVTGRTEAFF. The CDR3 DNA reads TGTGCCAGCAGGGTGACAGGGCGCACTGAAGCTTTCTTT.

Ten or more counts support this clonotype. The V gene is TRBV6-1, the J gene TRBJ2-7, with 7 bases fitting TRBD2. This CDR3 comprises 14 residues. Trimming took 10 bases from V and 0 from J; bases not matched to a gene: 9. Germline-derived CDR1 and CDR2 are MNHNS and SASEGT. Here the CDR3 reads CATIEGGSSYEQYF. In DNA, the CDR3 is TGTGCCACCATAGAGGGCGGGAGCTCCTACGAGCAGTACTTC.

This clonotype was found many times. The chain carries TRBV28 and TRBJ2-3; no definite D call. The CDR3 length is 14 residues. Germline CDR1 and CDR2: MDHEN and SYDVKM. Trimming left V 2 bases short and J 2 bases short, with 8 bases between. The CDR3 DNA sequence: TGTGCCAGCAGTTTAGTCAGTAACACAGATACGCAGTATTTT. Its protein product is CASSLVSNTDTQYF.

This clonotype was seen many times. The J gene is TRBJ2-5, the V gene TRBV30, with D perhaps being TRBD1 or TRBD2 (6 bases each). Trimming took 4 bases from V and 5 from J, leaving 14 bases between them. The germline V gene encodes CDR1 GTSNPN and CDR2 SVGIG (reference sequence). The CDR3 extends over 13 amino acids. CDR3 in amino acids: CAWMTGAWETQYF. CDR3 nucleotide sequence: TGTGCCTGGATGACGGGGGCGTGGGAGACCCAGTACTTC.

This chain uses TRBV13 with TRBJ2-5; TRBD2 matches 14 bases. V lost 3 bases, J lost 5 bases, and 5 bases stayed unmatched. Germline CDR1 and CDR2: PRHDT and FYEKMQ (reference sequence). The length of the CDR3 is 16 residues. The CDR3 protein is CASSFRLAGGLETQYF. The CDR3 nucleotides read TGTGCCAGCAGCTTCCGACTAGCGGGAGGGTTGGAGACCCAGTACTTC.

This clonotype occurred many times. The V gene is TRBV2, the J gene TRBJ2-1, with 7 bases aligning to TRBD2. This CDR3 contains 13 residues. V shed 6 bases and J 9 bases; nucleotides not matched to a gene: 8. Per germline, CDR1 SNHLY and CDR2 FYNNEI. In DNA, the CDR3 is TGTGCCAGCAGGCCGACTAGCCTGGGTGAGCAGTTCTTC. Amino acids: CASRPTSLGEQFF.

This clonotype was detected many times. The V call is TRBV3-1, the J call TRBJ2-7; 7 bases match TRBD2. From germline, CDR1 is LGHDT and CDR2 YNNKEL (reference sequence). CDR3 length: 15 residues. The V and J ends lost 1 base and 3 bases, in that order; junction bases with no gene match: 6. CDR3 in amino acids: CASSQGQWEGYEQYF. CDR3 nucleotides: TGTGCCAGCAGCCAAGGGCAGTGGGAGGGCTACGAGCAGTACTTC.

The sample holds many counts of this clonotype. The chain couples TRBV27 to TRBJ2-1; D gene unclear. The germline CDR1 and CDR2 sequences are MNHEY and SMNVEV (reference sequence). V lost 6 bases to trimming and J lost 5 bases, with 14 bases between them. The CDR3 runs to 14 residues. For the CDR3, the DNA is TGTGCCAGCAGCAAGCCAACTACAAACAATGAGCAGTTCTTC. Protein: CASSKPTTNNEQFF.

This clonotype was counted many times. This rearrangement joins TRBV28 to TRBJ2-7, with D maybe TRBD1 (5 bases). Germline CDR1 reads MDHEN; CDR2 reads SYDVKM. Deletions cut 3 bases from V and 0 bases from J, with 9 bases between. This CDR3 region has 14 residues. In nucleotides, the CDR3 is TGTGCCAGCAGTTTGACAGCCTTCTCCTACGAGCAGTACTTC. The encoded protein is CASSLTAFSYEQYF.

As DNA, the CDR3 is TGCAGTGCTAGAGATTTGACAACAAGCAATCAGCCCCAGCATTTT. Protein: CSARDLTTSNQPQHF. The gene calls are TRBV20-1 and TRBJ1-5; D not certain. In germline, CDR1 is DFQATT, CDR2 SNEGSKA (reference sequence). V was cut by 0 bases and J by 1 base, with 10 bases left in between. There are 15 residues in the CDR3.

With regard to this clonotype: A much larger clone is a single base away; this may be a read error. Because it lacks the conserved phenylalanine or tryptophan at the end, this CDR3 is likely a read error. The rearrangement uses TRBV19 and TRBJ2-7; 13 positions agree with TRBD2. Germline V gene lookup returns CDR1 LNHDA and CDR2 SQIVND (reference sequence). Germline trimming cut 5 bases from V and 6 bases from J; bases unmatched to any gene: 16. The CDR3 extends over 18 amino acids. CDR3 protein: CASSPPKRTSGRLSEQYL. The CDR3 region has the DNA TGTGCCAGTAGTCCTCCAAAGAGGACTAGCGGGAGATTGAGCGAGCAGTACCTC.

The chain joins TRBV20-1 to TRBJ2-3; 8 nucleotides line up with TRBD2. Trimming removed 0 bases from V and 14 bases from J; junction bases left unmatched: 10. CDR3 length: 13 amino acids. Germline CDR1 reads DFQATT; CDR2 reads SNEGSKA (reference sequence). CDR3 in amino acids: CSARETPGLGPYF. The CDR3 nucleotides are TGCAGTGCTAGAGAAACGCCGGGACTAGGTCCGTATTTT.

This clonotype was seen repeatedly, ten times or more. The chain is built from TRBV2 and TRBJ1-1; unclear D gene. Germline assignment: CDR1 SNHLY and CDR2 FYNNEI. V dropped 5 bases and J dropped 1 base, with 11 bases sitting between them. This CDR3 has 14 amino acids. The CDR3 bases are TGTGCCAGCAGTATTACCTTGGCGAACACTGAAGCTTTCTTT. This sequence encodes CASSITLANTEAFF. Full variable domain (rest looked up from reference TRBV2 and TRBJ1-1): EPEVTQTPSHQVTQMGQEVILRCVPISNHLYFYWYRQILGQKVEFLVSFYNNEISEKSEIFDDQFSVERPDGSNFTLKIRSTKLEDSAMYFCASSITLANTEAFFGQGTRLTVV.

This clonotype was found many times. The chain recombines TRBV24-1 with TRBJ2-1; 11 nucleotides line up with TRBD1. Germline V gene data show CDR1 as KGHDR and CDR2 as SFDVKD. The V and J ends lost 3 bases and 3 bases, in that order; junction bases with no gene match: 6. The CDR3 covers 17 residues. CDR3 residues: CATSDARTGGLYNEQFF. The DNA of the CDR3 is TGTGCCACCAGTGATGCCCGGACAGGGGGCCTCTACAATGAGCAGTTCTTC.

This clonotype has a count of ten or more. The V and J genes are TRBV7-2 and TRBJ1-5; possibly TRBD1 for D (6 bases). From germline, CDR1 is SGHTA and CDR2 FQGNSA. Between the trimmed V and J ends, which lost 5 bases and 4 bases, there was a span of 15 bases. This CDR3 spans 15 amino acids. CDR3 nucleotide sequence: TGTGCCAGCAGCCCAAGCCGCACAGGGAATCAGCCCCAGCATTTT. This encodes CASSPSRTGNQPQHF.

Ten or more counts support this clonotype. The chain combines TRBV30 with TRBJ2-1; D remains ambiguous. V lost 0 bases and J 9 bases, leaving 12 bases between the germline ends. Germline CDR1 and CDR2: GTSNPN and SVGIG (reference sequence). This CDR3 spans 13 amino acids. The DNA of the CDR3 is TGTGCCTGGAGTGTACGAGAGTTCGGTGAGCAGTTCTTC. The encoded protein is CAWSVREFGEQFF.

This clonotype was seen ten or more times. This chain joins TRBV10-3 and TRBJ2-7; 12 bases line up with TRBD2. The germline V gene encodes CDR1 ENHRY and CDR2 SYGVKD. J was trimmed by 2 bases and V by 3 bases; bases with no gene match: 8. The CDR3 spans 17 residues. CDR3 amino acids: CAISDFLAGGPAYEQYF. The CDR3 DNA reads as TGTGCCATCAGTGATTTTCTAGCGGGAGGGCCCGCCTACGAGCAGTACTTC.